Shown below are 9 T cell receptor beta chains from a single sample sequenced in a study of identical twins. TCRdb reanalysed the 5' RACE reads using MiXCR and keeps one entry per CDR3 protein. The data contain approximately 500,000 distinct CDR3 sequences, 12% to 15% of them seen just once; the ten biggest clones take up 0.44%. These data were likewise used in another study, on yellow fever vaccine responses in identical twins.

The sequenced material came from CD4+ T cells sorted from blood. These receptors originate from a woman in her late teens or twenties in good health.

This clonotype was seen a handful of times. The CDR3 coding sequence is TGTGCCACCAGTGATGACGGGACTAGCGGTAATCGGGCCGGGGAGCTGTTTTTT. Residues: CATSDDGTSGNRAGELFF. The chain uses TRBV24-1 and TRBJ2-2, with TRBD2 identical over 11 bases. Unmatched junction bases numbered 11, after V lost 3 bases and J lost 6 bases. Germline CDR1 and CDR2: KGHDR and SFDVKD. There are 18 residues in the CDR3.

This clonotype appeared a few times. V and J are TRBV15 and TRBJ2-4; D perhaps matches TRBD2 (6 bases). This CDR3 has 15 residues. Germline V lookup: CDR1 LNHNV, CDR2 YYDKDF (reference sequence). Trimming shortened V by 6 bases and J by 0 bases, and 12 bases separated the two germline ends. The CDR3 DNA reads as TGTGCCACCAGTCGCCCCGGGAGAGCCAAAAACATTCAGTACTTC. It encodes CATSRPGRAKNIQYF. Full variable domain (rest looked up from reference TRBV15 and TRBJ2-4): DAMVIQNPRYQVTQFGKPVTLSCSQTLNHNVMYWYQQKSSQAPKLLFHYYDKDFNNEADTPDNFQSRRPNTSFCFLDIRSPGLGDTAMYLCATSRPGRAKNIQYFGAGTRLSVL.

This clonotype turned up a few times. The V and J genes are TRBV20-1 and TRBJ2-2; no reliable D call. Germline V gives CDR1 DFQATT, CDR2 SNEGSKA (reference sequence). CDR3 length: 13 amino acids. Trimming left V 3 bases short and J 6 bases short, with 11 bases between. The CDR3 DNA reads TGCAGTGCTAGGGCCCGGTTAGCCGGGGAGCTGTTTTTT. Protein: CSARARLAGELFF.

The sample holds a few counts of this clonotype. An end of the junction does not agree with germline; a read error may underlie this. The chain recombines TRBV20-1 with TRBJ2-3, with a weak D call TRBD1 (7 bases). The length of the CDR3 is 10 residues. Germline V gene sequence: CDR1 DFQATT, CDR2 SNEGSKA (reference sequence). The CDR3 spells CSAIGGGQYF. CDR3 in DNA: TGCAGTGCTATCGGAGGGGGACAGTATTTC.

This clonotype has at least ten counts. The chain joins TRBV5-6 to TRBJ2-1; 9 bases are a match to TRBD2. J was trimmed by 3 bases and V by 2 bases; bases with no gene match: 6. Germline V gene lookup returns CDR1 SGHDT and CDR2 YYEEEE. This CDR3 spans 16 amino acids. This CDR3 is CASSFRQLAGYNEQFF. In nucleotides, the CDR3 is TGTGCCAGCAGCTTCCGACAACTAGCGGGCTACAATGAGCAGTTCTTC.

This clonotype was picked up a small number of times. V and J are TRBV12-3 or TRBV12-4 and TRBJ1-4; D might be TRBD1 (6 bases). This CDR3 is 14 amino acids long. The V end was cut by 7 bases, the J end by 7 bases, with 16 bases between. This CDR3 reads CASISGPTGEKLFF. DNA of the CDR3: TGTGCCAGCATTTCTGGGCCGACAGGTGAAAAACTGTTTTTT.

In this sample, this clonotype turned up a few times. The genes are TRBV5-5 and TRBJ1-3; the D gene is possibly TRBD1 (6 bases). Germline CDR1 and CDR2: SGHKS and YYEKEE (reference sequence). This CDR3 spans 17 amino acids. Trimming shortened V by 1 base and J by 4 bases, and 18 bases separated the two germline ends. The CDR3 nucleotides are TGTGCCAGCAGCTTGATAGGGGTCGGGGGCGCGGGAAACACCATATATTTT. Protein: CASSLIGVGGAGNTIYF.

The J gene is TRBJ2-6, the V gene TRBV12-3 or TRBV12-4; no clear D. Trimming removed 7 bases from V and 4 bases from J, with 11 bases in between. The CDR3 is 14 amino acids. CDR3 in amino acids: CASKSGEGANVLTF. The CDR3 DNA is TGTGCCAGCAAATCCGGCGAGGGGGCCAACGTCCTGACTTTC.

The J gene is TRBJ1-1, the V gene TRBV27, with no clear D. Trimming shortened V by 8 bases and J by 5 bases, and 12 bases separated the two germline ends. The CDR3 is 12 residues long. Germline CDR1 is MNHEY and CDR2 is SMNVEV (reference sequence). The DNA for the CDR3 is TGTGCCAGCTGGCGCACTGGGACTGAAGCTTTCTTT. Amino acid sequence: CASWRTGTEAFF.